This TCR beta chain derives from a study of control samples from healthy donors and cancer patients (dated by TCRdb to 2018 to 2021). According to the germline V gene (reference sequence), CDR1 reads LNHDA and CDR2 reads SQIVND. The CDR3 starts with the cysteine, ends with the phenylalanine, and has 14 residues. The entry retains the CDR3 DNA only, 42 bases that are in frame from base 1. At the junction V is shortened by 6 bases and J by 4 bases; bases outside the gene matches: 6. Libraries were built with the immunoSEQ multiplex PCR assay. Sourced from immuneACCESS, this table was stored by TCRdb with only in-frame sequences that have V and J called. A share of the clones is absent; for the studies checked, an unresolved V gene accounts for under half, and the remainder has no known explanation. For this sample there are about 15,000 clones; 70% to 80% appear just once. Of the sample, 17% falls within the top ten clones.

This clone has a handful of counts. Its recognized antigen is unknown. No much larger clone is present one base from it, and per-base qualities are unavailable. The receptor's source is a female donor with lung cancer. The chain links TRBV19 with TRBJ2-5; TRBD1 lines up with 9 middle nucleotides. The sample was formalin-fixed, paraffin-embedded tissue. In nucleotide form, the sequence is TGTGCCAGTAGGAACAGGGGGCGCGGAGAGACCCAGTACTTC. Its translation reads: CASRNRGRGETQYF.